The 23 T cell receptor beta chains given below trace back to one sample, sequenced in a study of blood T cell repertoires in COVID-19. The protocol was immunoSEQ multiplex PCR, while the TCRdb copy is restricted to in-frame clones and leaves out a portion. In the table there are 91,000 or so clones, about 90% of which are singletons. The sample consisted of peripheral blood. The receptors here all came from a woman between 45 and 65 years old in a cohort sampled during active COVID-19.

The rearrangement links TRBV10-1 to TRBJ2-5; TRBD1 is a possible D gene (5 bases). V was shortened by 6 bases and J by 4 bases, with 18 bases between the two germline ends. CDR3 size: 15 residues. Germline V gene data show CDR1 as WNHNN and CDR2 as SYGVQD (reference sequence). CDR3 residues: CASSPMVAGLETQYF. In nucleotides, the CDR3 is TGCGCCAGCAGCCCAATGGTGGCAGGGCTAGAGACCCAGTACTTC.

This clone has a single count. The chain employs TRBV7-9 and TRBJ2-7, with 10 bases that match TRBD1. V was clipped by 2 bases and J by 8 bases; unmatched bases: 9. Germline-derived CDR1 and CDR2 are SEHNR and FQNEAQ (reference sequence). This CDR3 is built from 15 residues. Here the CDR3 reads CASSLPGQGVLQQYF. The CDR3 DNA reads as TGTGCCAGCAGCTTACCCGGACAGGGGGTCCTCCAGCAGTACTTC.

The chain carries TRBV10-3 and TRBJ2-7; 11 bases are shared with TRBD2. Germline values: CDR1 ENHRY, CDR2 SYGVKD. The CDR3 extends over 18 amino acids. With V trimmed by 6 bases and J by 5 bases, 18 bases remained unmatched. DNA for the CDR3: TGTGCCATCAGCCAAGGGCTAGCGGGAGGTCTAACCCCCCACGAGCAGTACTTC. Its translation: CAISQGLAGGLTPHEQYF.

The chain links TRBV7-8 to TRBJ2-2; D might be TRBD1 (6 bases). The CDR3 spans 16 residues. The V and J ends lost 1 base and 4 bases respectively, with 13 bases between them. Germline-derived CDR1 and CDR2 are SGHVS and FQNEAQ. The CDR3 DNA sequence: TGTGCCAGCAGCTTAGTATGGCAGGGGTCCACCGGGGAGCTGTTTTTT. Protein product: CASSLVWQGSTGELFF.

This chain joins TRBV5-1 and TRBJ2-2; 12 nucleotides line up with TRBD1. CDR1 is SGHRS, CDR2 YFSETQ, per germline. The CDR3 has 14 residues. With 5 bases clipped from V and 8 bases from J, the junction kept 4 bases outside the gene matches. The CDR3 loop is CASRTGQGAGELFF. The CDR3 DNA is TGCGCCAGCAGGACGGGACAGGGGGCAGGGGAGCTGTTTTTT.

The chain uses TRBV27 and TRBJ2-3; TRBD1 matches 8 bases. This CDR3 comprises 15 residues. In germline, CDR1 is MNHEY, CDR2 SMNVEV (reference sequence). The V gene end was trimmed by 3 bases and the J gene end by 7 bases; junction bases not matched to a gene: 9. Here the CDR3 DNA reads TGTGCCAGCAGTTTTACGGACAGGGTCAGGAATACGCAGTATTTT. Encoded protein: CASSFTDRVRNTQYF.

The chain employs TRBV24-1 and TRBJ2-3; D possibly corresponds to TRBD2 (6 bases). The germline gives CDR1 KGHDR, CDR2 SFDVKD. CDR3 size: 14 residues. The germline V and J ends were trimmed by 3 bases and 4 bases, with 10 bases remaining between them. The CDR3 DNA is TGTGCCACCAGTGATCGCGGGGCCCCAGATACGCAGTATTTT. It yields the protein CATSDRGAPDTQYF.

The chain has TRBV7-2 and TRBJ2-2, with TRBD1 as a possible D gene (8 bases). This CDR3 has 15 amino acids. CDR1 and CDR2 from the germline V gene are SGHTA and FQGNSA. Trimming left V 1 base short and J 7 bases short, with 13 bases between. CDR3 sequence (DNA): TGTGCCAGCAGCTTAGAACAGGGGGGGAGCGGGGAGCTGTTTTTT. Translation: CASSLEQGGSGELFF.

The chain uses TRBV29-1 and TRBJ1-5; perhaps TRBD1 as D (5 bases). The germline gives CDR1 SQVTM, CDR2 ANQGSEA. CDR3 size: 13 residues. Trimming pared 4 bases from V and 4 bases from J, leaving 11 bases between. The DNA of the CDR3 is TGCAGCGTTGTGACAGTGATTAATCAGCCCCAGCATTTT. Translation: CSVVTVINQPQHF. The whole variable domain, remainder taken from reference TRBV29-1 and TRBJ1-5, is SAVISQKPSRDICQRGTSLTIQCQVDSQVTMMFWYRQQPGQSLTLIATANQGSEATYESGFVIDKFPISRPNLTFSTLTVSNMSPEDSSIYLCSVVTVINQPQHFGDGTRLSIL.

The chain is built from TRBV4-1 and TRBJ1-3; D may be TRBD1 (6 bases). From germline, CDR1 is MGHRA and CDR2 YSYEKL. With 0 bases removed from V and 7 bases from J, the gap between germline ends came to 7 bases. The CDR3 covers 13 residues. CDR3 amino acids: CASSQDRGNTIYF. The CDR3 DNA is TGCGCCAGCAGCCAAGATAGGGGGAACACCATATATTTT.

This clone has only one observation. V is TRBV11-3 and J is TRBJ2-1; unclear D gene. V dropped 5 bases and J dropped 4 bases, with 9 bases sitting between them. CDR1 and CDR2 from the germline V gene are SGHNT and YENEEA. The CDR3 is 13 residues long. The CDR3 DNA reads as TGTGCCAGCAGCCTAGGCAGATACAATGAGCAGTTCTTC. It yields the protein CASSLGRYNEQFF.

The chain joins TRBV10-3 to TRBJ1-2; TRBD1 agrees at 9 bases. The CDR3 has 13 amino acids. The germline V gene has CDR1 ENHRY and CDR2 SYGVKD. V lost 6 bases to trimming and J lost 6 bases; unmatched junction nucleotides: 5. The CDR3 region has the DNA TGTGCCATCAGGGGGACAGGGAAGAATGGCTACACCTTC. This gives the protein CAIRGTGKNGYTF.

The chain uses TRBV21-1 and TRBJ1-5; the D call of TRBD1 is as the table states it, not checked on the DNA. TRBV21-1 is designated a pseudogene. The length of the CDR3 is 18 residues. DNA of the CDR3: TGTGCCAGCAGCGTGGGCCGGACATATCTAACAAGGGATCAGCCCCAGCATTTT. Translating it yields CASSVGRTYLTRDQPQHF.

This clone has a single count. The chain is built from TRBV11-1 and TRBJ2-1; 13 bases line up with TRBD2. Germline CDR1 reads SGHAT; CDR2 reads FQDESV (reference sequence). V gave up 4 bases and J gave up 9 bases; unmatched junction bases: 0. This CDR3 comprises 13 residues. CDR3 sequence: CASSWTSGSEQFF. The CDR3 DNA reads TGTGCCAGCAGCTGGACTAGCGGGAGTGAGCAGTTCTTC.

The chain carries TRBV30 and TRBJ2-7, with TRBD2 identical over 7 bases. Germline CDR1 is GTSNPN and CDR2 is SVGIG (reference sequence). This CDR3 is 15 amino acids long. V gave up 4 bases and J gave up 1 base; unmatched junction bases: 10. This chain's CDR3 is CAWTGREARSYEQYF. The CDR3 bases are TGTGCCTGGACTGGGAGGGAGGCCCGATCCTACGAGCAGTACTTC.

DNA of the CDR3: TGTGCCAGCGCCTCTCCGGGTGAAAACTATGGCTACACCTTC. This translates into CASASPGENYGYTF. The V gene is TRBV28, the J gene TRBJ1-2, with D unresolved. V was pared by 8 bases and J by 2 bases, with 15 bases between. The CDR3 consists of 14 residues. Germline V CDR1 and CDR2: MDHEN, SYDVKM.

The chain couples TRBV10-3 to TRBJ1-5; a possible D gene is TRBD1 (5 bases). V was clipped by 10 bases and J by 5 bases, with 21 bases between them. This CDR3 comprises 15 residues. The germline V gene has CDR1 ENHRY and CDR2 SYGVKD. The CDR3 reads CATNTGPPVDQPQHF. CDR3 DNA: TGTGCCACAAACACAGGACCTCCCGTCGATCAGCCCCAGCATTTT.

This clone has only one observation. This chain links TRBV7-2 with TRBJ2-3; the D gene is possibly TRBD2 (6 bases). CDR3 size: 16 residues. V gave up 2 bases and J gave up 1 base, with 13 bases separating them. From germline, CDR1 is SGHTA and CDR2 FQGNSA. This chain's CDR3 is CASSLNRETGTDTQYF. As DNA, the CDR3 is TGTGCCAGCAGCTTAAATCGGGAGACGGGCACAGATACGCAGTATTTT.

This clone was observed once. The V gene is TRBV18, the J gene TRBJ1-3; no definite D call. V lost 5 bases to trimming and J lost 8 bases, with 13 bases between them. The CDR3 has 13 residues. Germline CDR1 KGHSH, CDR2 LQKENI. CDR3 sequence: CASSEDPGDTIYF. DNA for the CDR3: TGTGCCAGCTCAGAGGACCCGGGAGACACCATATATTTT.

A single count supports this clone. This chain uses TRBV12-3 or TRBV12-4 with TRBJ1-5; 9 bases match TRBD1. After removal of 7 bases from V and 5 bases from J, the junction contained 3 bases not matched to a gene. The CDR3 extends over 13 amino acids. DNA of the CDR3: TGTGCCAGCACGGACAGGGGTCATCAGCCCCAGCATTTT. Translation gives CASTDRGHQPQHF.

The CDR3 nucleotides read TGTGCCAGCAGCCAAAGGGACAGGGGAGGCCTTGGCACTGAAGCTTTCTTT. Amino acids: CASSQRDRGGLGTEAFF. The rearrangement uses TRBV3-1 (or the pseudogene TRBV3-2) and TRBJ1-1, with TRBD1 matching over 10 bases. CDR3 length: 17 amino acids. J gave up 4 bases and V 2 bases, and 10 bases lay outside the gene matches. Germline CDR1 LGHDT, CDR2 YNNKEL (reference sequence).

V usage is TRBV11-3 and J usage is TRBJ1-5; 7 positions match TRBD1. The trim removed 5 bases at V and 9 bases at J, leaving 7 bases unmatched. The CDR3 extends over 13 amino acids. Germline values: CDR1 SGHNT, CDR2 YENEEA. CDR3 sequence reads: CASSLGTARPQHF. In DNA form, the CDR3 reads TGTGCCAGCAGCCTCGGGACAGCAAGGCCCCAGCATTTT.

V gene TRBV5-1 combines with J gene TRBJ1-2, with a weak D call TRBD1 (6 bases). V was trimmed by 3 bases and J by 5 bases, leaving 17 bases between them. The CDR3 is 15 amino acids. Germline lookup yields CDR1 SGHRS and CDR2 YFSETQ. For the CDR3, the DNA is TGCGCCAGCAGCTCCCGTTCCGGGACACTTTATGGCTACACCTTC. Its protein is CASSSRSGTLYGYTF.